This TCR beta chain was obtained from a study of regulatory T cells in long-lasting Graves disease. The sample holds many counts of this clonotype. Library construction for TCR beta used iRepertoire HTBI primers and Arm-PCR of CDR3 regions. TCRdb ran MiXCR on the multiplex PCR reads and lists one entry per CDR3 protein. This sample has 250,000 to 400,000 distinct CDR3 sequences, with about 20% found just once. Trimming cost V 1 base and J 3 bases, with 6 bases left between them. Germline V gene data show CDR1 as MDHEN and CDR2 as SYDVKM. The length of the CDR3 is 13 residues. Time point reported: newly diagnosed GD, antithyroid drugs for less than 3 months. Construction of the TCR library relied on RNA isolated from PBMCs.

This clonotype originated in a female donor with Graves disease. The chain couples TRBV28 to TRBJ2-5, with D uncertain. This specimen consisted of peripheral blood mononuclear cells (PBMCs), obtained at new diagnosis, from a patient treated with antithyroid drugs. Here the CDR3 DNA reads TGTGCCAGCAGTTTATACGGTGAAGAGACCCAGTACTTC. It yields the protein CASSLYGEETQYF.